This T cell receptor (beta chain) was found in a study of T cell changes during pregnancy in multiple sclerosis (dated by TCRdb to between 2018 and 2020). Regarding the complete study: Changes in the T cell repertoire over the course of pregnancy were examined in this study in women with multiple sclerosis.

With respect to this clone: Its antigen is still unknown. No quality values exist for individual bases; no much larger clone is one base distant.

Libraries were made using the immunoSEQ multiplex PCR assay. In its TCRdb copy, this immuneACCESS table keeps in-frame sequences only and misses some clones. Where compared with another copy, unresolved V genes explain less than half of these, and the others have no known cause. This sample holds around 69,000 clones; approximately 90% were observed only once. Approximately 1.5% of the sample rests with the top ten. V loses 6 bases at its end and J loses 2 bases; junction bases beyond the gene matches: 6. From the germline V gene (reference sequence), CDR1 is MNHNY and CDR2 is SVGAGI. The cysteine opens and the phenylalanine closes a CDR3 of 14 amino acids. Here the CDR3 DNA is all that survives: 42 bases in frame from base 1.

The rearranged segments are TRBV6-6 and TRBJ1-1; TRBD1 lines up with 7 middle nucleotides. This receptor was obtained from a female donor with multiple sclerosis, enrolled in a pregnancy study. The sample here was peripheral blood, taken in the third trimester of pregnancy. CDR3 protein: CASSSRQGNTEAFF. Here is the DNA: TGTGCCAGCAGCTCCCGACAGGGAAACACTGAAGCTTTCTTT.